These T cell receptor beta chains were read from a single sample in a study of blood T cell repertoires in COVID-19. Sequencing used immunoSEQ multiplex PCR; TCRdb keeps in-frame clones, though not all of them. The table shows fewer than 300,000 clones, with roughly 86% occurring only once. The sequenced sample was peripheral blood. Source of these receptors: a woman in her twenties or thirties with acute or convalescent COVID-19. Both conserved end residues are part of each CDR3. Each record gives: clone size, D gene, V gene, J gene, CDR3 protein, CDR3 DNA. A D gene is named only where the DNA matches it firmly. The listing skips clone size in some rows; elsewhere it reads once, few, many or a size class.

.	TRBD1	TRBV5-1	TRBJ1-1	CASSLGTGEYTEAFF	TGCGCCAGCAGCTTGGGGACAGGAGAGTACACTGAAGCTTTCTTT
.	TRBD1	TRBV18	TRBJ2-1	CASSPRDRGRANEQFF	TGTGCCAGCTCACCACGGGACAGGGGGCGGGCCAATGAGCAGTTCTTC
.	TRBD2	TRBV6-6	TRBJ2-3	CASTLPGLAGDTQYF	TGTGCCAGCACCCTGCCGGGACTAGCGGGAGATACGCAGTATTTT
.	TRBD1	TRBV7-2	TRBJ2-1	CASSLGDRTGGEQFF	TGTGCCAGCAGCTTGGGAGACCGGACAGGGGGCGAGCAGTTCTTC
.	TRBD2	TRBV7-2	TRBJ2-3	CASSLRSGRFADTQYF	TGTGCCAGCAGCTTAAGGAGCGGGAGGTTCGCAGATACGCAGTATTTT
.	TRBD2	TRBV30	TRBJ2-1	CAWSVAGGTYNEQFF	TGTGCCTGGAGTGTAGCGGGAGGGACCTACAATGAGCAGTTCTTC
.	.	TRBV15	TRBJ2-3	CATSPGSAGDTQYF	TGTGCCACCAGCCCCGGATCAGCGGGAGATACGCAGTATTTT
.	TRBD1	TRBV5-4	TRBJ1-1	CASSLDRGAEAFF	TGTGCCAGCAGCCTTGACAGGGGGGCTGAAGCTTTCTTT
few	.	TRBV30	TRBJ2-3	CAWSGGGDTQYF	TGTGCCTGGAGTGGAGGGGGAGATACGCAGTATTTT
.	TRBD2	TRBV7-9	TRBJ2-1	CASSAHSGLGRNEQFF	TGTGCCAGCAGCGCCCATTCGGGACTAGGGAGGAATGAGCAGTTCTTC
few	TRBD1	TRBV12-5	TRBJ2-1	CASGLPGGYPLGQFF	TGTGCTAGTGGTTTACCAGGGGGCTACCCCTTGGGGCAGTTCTTC
.	TRBD2	TRBV30	TRBJ2-5	CAWSAGLVQQETQYF	TGTGCCTGGAGTGCGGGACTAGTTCAACAAGAGACCCAGTACTTC
.	TRBD2	TRBV24-1	TRBJ2-5	CATSRAGDEETQYF	TGTGCCACCAGCCGAGCGGGAGATGAAGAGACCCAGTACTTC
.	.	TRBV19	TRBJ1-1	CASTLLVTEAFF	TGTGCCAGTACCCTCTTAGTTACTGAAGCTTTCTTT
few	TRBD1	TRBV7-2	TRBJ1-5	CASSRGQGTTLGNQPQHF	TGTGCCAGCAGCCGGGGACAGGGCACCACCCTCGGCAATCAGCCCCAGCATTTT
.	.	TRBV11-2	TRBJ1-1	CASSLEVSGRAFF	TGTGCCAGCAGCTTAGAAGTATCGGGGAGAGCTTTCTTT
.	.	TRBV9	TRBJ2-2	CASSVDSRGLNTGELFF	TGTGCCAGCAGCGTAGATTCAAGGGGCCTGAACACCGGGGAGCTGTTTTTT
.	TRBD2	TRBV2	TRBJ2-2	CASSLRAWAGDLGELFF	TGTGCCAGCAGCCTGAGGGCGTGGGCGGGAGATCTCGGGGAGCTGTTTTTT
.	.	TRBV30	TRBJ2-1	CAWTQGAINEQFF	TGTGCCTGGACTCAAGGGGCTATCAATGAGCAGTTCTTC
.	.	TRBV10-3	TRBJ1-3	CAISEPGYGNTIYF	TGTGCCATCAGTGAACCGGGGTACGGAAACACCATATATTTT
.	TRBD2	TRBV7-8	TRBJ2-1	CASSQRLAGNNEQFF	TGTGCCAGCAGCCAACGACTAGCGGGAAACAATGAGCAGTTCTTC
.	.	TRBV14	TRBJ2-1	CASSQEGQALDYNEQFF	TGTGCCAGCAGCCAAGAGGGTCAGGCCTTAGACTACAATGAGCAGTTCTTC
.	TRBD2	TRBV5-6	TRBJ2-3	CASSPYPGTSGSSDTQYF	TGTGCCAGCAGCCCCTACCCCGGGACTAGCGGGAGTTCAGATACGCAGTATTTT
.	.	TRBV13	TRBJ2-7	CASSSGPSGSHEQYF	TGTGCCAGCAGCTCAGGGCCAAGCGGGTCTCACGAGCAGTACTTC
.	.	TRBV6-2/TRBV6-3	TRBJ1-6	CASSLSNSPLHF	TGTGCCAGCAGCCTCAGTAATTCACCCCTCCACTTT
.	TRBD1	TRBV30	TRBJ1-2	CATTGGDYGYTF	TGTGCCACCACAGGGGGCGACTATGGCTACACCTTC
.	TRBD1	TRBV7-3	TRBJ1-4	CASSLTNDQKTGDNEKLFF	TGTGCCAGCAGCTTAACTAACGATCAGAAGACAGGGGACAATGAAAAACTGTTTTTT
.	TRBD2	TRBV6-2/TRBV6-3	TRBJ2-1	CASSYSIGTKNNEQFF	TGTGCCAGCAGTTACTCGATCGGGACTAAAAACAATGAGCAGTTCTTC
.	.	TRBV11-2	TRBJ2-4	CASSLKQGQNIQYF	TGTGCCAGCAGCTTAAAACAGGGTCAAAACATTCAGTACTTC
.	.	TRBV3-1/TRBV3-2	TRBJ2-7	CASSRGPYYEQYF	TGTGCCAGCAGCCGCGGTCCTTACTACGAGCAGTACTTC
.	.	TRBV6-5	TRBJ2-3	CASGSGTDTQYF	TGTGCCAGCGGCAGCGGCACAGATACGCAGTATTTT
.	.	TRBV3-1/TRBV3-2	TRBJ1-2	CASSLLSDSYGYTF	TGTGCCAGCAGCCTACTATCGGACAGCTATGGCTACACCTTC
.	.	TRBV11-2	TRBJ2-1	CASSLQGRLNEQFF	TGTGCCAGCAGCTTGCAGGGGCGGTTAAATGAGCAGTTCTTC
.	.	TRBV14	TRBJ1-1	CASSSRLNTEAFF	TGTGCCAGCAGCAGCAGGCTGAACACTGAAGCTTTCTTT
once	.	TRBV30	TRBJ1-2	CAWSLRGGYEMVGYGYTF	TGTGCCTGGAGTCTCCGAGGGGGTTATGAAATGGTGGGCTATGGCTACACCTTC
.	TRBD1	TRBV25-1	TRBJ1-6	CASSVGQVGSGNSPLHF	TGTGCCAGCAGTGTGGGACAGGTGGGGAGTGGTAATTCACCCCTCCACTTT